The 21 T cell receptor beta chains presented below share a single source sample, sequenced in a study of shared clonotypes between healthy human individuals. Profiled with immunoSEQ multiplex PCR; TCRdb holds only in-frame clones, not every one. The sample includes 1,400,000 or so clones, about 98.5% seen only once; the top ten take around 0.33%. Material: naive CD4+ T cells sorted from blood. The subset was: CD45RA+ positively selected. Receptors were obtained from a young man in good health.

CDR3: CASSVRVQYF. The CDR3 DNA is TGTGCCAGCAGTGTACGGGTGCAGTACTTC. The chain is built from TRBV28 and TRBJ2-7; no definite D call. The CDR3 spans 10 residues. Germline values: CDR1 MDHEN, CDR2 SYDVKM. V was cut by 5 bases and J by 9 bases, with 8 bases left in between.

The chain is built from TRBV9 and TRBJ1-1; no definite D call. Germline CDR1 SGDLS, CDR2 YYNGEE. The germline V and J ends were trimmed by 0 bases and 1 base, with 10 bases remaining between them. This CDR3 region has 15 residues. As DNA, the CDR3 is TGTGCCAGCAGCGTAGCCCCCGCCACGAACACTGAAGCTTTCTTT. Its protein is CASSVAPATNTEAFF. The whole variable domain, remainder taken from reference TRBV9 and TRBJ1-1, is DSGVTQTPKHLITATGQRVTLRCSPRSGDLSVYWYQQSLDQGLQFLIQYYNGEERAKGNILERFSAQQFPDLHSELNLSSLELGDSALYFCASSVAPATNTEAFFGQGTRLTVV.

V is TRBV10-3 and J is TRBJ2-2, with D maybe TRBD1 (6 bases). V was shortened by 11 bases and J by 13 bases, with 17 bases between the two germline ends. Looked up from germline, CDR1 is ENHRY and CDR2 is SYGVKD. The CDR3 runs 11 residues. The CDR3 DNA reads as TGTGCCGCTACAGGGTCAGGCTGGCTGTTTTTT. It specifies CAATGSGWLFF.

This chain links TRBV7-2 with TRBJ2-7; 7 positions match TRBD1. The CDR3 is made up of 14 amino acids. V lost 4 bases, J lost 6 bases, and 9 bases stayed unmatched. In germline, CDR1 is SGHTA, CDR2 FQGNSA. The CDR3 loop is CASSSQTGTSEQYF. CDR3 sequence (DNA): TGTGCCAGCAGCTCCCAGACAGGGACGAGCGAGCAGTACTTC.

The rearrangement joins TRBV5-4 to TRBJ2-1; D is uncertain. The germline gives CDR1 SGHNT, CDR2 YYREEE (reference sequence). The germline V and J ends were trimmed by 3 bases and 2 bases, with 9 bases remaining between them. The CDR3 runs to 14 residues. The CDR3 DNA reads TGTGCCAGCAGCTACGAGCCAACCTACAATGAGCAGTTCTTC. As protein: CASSYEPTYNEQFF.

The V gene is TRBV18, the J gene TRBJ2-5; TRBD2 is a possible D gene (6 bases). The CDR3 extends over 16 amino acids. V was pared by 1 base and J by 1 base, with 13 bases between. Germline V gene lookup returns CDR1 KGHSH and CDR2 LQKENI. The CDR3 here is CASSPLSGTLQETQYF. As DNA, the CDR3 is TGTGCCAGCTCACCACTTAGCGGCACCCTCCAAGAGACCCAGTACTTC.

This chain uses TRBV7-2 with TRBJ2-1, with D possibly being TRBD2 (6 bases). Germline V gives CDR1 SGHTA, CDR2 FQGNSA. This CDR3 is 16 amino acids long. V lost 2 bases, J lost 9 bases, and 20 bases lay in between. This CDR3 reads CASSLFSRSGGTEQFF. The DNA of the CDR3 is TGTGCCAGCAGCTTATTTTCCCGGAGCGGCGGGACTGAGCAGTTCTTC.

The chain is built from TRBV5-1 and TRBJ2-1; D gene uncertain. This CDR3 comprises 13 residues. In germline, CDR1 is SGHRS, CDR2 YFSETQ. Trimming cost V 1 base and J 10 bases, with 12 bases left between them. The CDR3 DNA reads TGCGCCAGCAGCTTGCCCCTTGTCAACGAGCAGTTCTTC. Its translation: CASSLPLVNEQFF. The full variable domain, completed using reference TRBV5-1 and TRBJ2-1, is KAGVTQTPRYLIKTRGQQVTLSCSPISGHRSVSWYQQTPGQGLQFLFEYFSETQRNKGNFPGRFSGRQFSNSRSEMNVSTLELGDSALYLCASSLPLVNEQFFGPGTRLTVL.

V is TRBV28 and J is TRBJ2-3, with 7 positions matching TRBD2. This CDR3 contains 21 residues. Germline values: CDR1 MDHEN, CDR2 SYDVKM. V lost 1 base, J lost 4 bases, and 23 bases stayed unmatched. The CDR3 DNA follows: TGTGCCAGCAGTTTATCGGGGTCGGCGGGCGCGGGAGCATCACGGGCAGATACGCAGTATTTT. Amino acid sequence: CASSLSGSAGAGASRADTQYF.

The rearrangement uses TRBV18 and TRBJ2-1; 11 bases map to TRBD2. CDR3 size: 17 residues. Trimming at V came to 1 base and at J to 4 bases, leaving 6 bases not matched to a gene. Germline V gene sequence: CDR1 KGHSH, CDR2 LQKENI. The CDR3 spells CASSPLVTSGGYNEQFF. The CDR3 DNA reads TGTGCCAGCTCACCACTGGTAACTAGCGGGGGATACAATGAGCAGTTCTTC.

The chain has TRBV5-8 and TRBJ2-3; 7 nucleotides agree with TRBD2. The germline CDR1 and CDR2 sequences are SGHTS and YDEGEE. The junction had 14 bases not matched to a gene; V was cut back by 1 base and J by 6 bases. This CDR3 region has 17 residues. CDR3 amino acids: CASSLYPAGVFPDTQYF. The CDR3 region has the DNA TGTGCCAGCAGCTTGTATCCGGCGGGAGTATTTCCCGATACGCAGTATTTT.

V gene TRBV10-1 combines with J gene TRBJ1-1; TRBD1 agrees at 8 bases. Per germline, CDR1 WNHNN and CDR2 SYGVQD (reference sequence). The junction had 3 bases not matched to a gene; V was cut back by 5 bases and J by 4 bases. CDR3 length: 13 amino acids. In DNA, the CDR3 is TGCGCCAGCAGTTTCGACAGGGGCACTGAAGCTTTCTTT. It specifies CASSFDRGTEAFF.

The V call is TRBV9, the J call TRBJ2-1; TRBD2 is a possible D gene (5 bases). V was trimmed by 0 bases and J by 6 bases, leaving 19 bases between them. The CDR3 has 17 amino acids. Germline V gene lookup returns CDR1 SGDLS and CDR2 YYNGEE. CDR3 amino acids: CASSVGWEWRKFNEQFF. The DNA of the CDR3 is TGTGCCAGCAGCGTAGGATGGGAGTGGAGAAAATTCAATGAGCAGTTCTTC.

The chain's CDR3 is CASSQGPSVNEKLFF. CDR3 DNA sequence: TGCGCCAGCAGCCAGGGACCGTCAGTTAATGAAAAACTGTTTTTT. The V and J genes are TRBV4-1 and TRBJ1-4, with D possibly matching TRBD1 (5 bases). The germline V gene has CDR1 MGHRA and CDR2 YSYEKL. This CDR3 has 15 amino acids. V was pared by 3 bases and J by 4 bases, with 12 bases between.

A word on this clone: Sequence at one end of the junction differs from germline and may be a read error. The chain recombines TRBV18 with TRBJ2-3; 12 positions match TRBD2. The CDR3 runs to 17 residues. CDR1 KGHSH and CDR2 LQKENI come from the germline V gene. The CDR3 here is CASSAPLAGGLADTQYF. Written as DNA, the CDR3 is TGTGCCAGCTCAGCACCTCTAGCGGGAGGGCTGGCAGATACGCAGTATTTT.

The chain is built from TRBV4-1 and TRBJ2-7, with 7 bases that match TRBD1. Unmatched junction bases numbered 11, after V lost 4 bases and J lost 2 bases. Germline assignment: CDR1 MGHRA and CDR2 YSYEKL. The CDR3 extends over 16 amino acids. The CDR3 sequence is CASSLQTGSVAYEQYF. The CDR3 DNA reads TGCGCCAGCAGCCTCCAGACAGGGAGTGTTGCCTACGAGCAGTACTTC.

CDR3 in DNA: TGTGCCACCACGGACAGGGGGCAAGACGAGCAGTACTTC. Residues: CATTDRGQDEQYF. This chain links TRBV10-3 with TRBJ2-7; 11 bases are a match to TRBD1. The CDR3 length is 13 residues. The V and J ends lost 10 bases and 5 bases, in that order; junction bases with no gene match: 7. Germline V gene lookup returns CDR1 ENHRY and CDR2 SYGVKD.

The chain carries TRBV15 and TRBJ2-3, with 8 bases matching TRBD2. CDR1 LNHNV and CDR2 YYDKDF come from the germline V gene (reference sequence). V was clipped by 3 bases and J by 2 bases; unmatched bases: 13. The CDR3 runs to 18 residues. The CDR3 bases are TGTGCCACCAGCAGGTCAGCGGGAGTTTCGTACCACACAGATACGCAGTATTTT. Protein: CATSRSAGVSYHTDTQYF.

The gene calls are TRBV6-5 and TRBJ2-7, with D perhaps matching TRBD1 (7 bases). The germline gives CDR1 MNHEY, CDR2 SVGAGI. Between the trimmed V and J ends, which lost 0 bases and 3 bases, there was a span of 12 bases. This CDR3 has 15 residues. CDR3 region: CASSYSWQGGYEQYF. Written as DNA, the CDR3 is TGTGCCAGCAGTTACTCTTGGCAGGGGGGCTACGAGCAGTACTTC.

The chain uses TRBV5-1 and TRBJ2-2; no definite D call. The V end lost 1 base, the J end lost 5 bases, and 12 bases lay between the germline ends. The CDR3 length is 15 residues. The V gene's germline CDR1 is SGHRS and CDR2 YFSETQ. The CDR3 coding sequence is TGCGCCAGCAGCTTGTTAAGCTCGCAGACCGGGGAGCTGTTTTTT. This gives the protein CASSLLSSQTGELFF.

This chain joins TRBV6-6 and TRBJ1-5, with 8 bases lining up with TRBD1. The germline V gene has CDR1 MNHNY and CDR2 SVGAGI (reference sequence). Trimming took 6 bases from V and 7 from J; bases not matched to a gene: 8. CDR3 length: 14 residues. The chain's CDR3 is CASRTGDRHQPQHF. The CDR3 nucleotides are TGTGCCAGCAGGACTGGGGACAGGCACCAGCCCCAGCATTTT.